The 12 T cell receptor beta chains presented below share a single source sample, sequenced in a study of radiation and T cells in renal cell carcinoma (dated by TCRdb to the early 2020s). Library prep was done by the immunoSEQ multiplex PCR assay. Held by TCRdb, this immuneACCESS table contains in-frame sequences only and omits some clones. Under half of the omission traces to an unresolved V gene where checked; the cause of the rest is unknown. Across this sample there are 60,000 to 65,000 clones, with roughly 72% seen only once. In total, the top ten clones hold roughly 7% of the sample. The sample's time point, from its label and the paper: blood 2 weeks post-SBRT. The treatment or condition label for this specimen denotes: 15 Gy SBRT to primary tumor, nephrectomy 4 weeks later. Sample: blood, taken from a patient whose treatment included radiotherapy and nephrectomy. The receptors here all came from a man in his 60s with renal cell carcinoma.

This clone was counted between two and nine times. This sequence joins TRBV7-2 and TRBJ2-3; D is tentatively TRBD1 or TRBD2 (6 bases each). The germline V gene encodes CDR1 SGHTA and CDR2 FQGNSA. V was trimmed by 2 bases and J by 7 bases, leaving 13 bases between them. CDR3 length equals 14 residues. Written as DNA, the CDR3 is TGTGCCAGCAGCTTACTCCAACGGGGGCATACGCAGTATTTT. Its protein is CASSLLQRGHTQYF.

This chain joins TRBV5-1 and TRBJ2-1, with TRBD2 identical over 14 bases. Unmatched junction bases numbered 5, after V lost 0 bases and J lost 6 bases. The CDR3 runs 17 residues. Germline CDR1 SGHRS, CDR2 YFSETQ. The CDR3 DNA sequence: TGCGCCAGCAGCTTGGGGACTAGCGGGGGGCTGTCCAATGAGCAGTTCTTC. Translation: CASSLGTSGGLSNEQFF.

This chain uses TRBV29-1 with TRBJ1-1, with 8 bases aligning to TRBD1. V lost 7 bases and J lost 0; bases outside the gene matches: 7. The CDR3 runs to 14 residues. Germline V gene data show CDR1 as SQVTM and CDR2 as ANQGSEA. In DNA, the CDR3 is TGCAGCGCCCGACAGGGGCCTATGAACACTGAAGCTTTCTTT. Its protein is CSARQGPMNTEAFF.

The rearrangement uses TRBV9 and TRBJ2-5, with D tentatively TRBD1 (5 bases). The CDR3 has 14 residues. Germline V gene data show CDR1 as SGDLS and CDR2 as YYNGEE. The V gene lost 0 bases and the J gene lost 4 bases, with 10 bases spanning the gap. In DNA, the CDR3 is TGTGCCAGCAGCGTAGGGGGCGTGGGAGAGACCCAGTACTTC. Translated: CASSVGGVGETQYF.

This chain connects TRBV2 to TRBJ1-1, with D unclear. V lost 8 bases to trimming and J lost 2 bases, with 12 bases between them. The germline gives CDR1 SNHLY, CDR2 FYNNEI. This CDR3 contains 13 residues. CDR3 coding DNA: TGTGCCAGCCAGGTGCACCGAAACACTGAAGCTTTCTTT. Protein: CASQVHRNTEAFF.

The rearrangement links TRBV29-1 to TRBJ2-7; possibly TRBD1 for D (5 bases). The germline CDR1 and CDR2 sequences are SQVTM and ANQGSEA. The CDR3 is made up of 10 amino acids. V lost 6 bases and J 5 bases, leaving 8 bases between the germline ends. The CDR3 DNA reads TGCAGCGTGGCGACAGACGAGCAGTACTTC. The encoded protein is CSVATDEQYF.

A remark on this clone: Additional DNA sequences in this sample encode the identical CDR3. The rearrangement uses TRBV30 and TRBJ2-5, with 7 positions matching TRBD1. The CDR3 contains 13 residues. In germline, CDR1 is GTSNPN, CDR2 SVGIG (reference sequence). V gave up 3 bases and J gave up 9 bases; unmatched junction bases: 10. The CDR3 loop reads CAWSRQGPSAQYF. In DNA form, the CDR3 reads TGTGCCTGGAGCCGACAGGGTCCCTCGGCCCAGTACTTC. The full variable domain, its missing parts supplied by reference TRBV30 and TRBJ2-5, is SQTIHQWPATLVQPVGSPLSLECTVEGTSNPNLYWYRQAAGRGLQLLFYSVGIGQISSEVPQNLSASRPQDRQFILSSKKLLLSDSGFYLCAWSRQGPSAQYFGPGTRLLVL.

The chain has TRBV27 and TRBJ2-5; D gene uncertain. This CDR3 region has 11 residues. The V gene lost 5 bases and the J gene lost 5 bases, with 6 bases spanning the gap. In germline, CDR1 is MNHEY, CDR2 SMNVEV (reference sequence). CDR3 bases: TGTGCCAGCAGTCTTCATGAGACCCAGTACTTC. It codes for CASSLHETQYF.

Only one count was recorded for this clone. The chain links TRBV6-5 to TRBJ2-1; 9 nucleotides match TRBD2. Per germline, CDR1 MNHEY and CDR2 SVGAGI. V shed 4 bases and J 3 bases; nucleotides not matched to a gene: 4. The CDR3 has 15 residues. CDR3 coding DNA: TGTGCCAGCAGTTCATTTAGCGGGAGCTACAATGAGCAGTTCTTC. Amino acids: CASSSFSGSYNEQFF.

This clone occurred once. J is TRBJ2-5 and V is TRBV6-5; possible D gene TRBD1, 7 bases. The germline V gene has CDR1 MNHEY and CDR2 SVGAGI. This CDR3 spans 14 amino acids. V was trimmed by 6 bases and J by 1 base, leaving 12 bases between them. The DNA of the CDR3 is TGTGCCAGCAGCCCAGGGGGAGGCCAAGAGACCCAGTACTTC. As protein: CASSPGGGQETQYF.

V usage is TRBV19 and J usage is TRBJ2-2; 7 bases are shared with TRBD1. CDR1 is LNHDA and CDR2 is SQIVND in the germline V gene (reference sequence). The CDR3 totals 13 residues. V trimming: 4 bases; J trimming: 6 bases; junction bases outside the gene matches: 2. This chain's CDR3 is CASSSQGAGELFF. The CDR3 region has the DNA TGTGCCAGTAGTAGCCAGGGGGCCGGGGAGCTGTTTTTT.

The rearrangement links TRBV5-6 to TRBJ1-1; possibly TRBD1 for D (6 bases). V lost 0 bases to trimming and J lost 8 bases, with 17 bases between them. CDR3 size: 15 residues. Germline lookup yields CDR1 SGHDT and CDR2 YYEEEE. For the CDR3, the DNA is TGTGCCAGCAGCTTGGAGCTCCGGGGGGGACAAGAAGCTTTCTTT. Translation gives CASSLELRGGQEAFF.